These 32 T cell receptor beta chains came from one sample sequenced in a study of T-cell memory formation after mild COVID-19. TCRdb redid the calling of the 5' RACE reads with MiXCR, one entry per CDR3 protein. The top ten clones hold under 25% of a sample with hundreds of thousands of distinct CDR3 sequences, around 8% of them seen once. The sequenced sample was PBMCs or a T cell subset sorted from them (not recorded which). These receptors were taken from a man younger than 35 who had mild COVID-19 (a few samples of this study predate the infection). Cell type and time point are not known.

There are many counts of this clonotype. The CDR3 DNA sequence: TGTGCCAGCAAGCAGGGGAACACTGAAGCTTTCTTT. Residues: CASKQGNTEAFF. This sequence joins TRBV28 and TRBJ1-1; weak D call: TRBD1 (5 bases). V shed 7 bases and J shed 1 base, with 7 bases lying between them. The V gene's germline CDR1 is MDHEN and CDR2 SYDVKM. CDR3 length: 12 residues.

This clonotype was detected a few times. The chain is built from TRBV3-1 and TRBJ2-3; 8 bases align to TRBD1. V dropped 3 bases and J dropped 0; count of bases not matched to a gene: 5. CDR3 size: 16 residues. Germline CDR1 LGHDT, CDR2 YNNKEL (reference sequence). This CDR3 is CASSQRTGSSTDTQYF. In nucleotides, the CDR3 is TGTGCCAGCAGCCAGAGGACAGGGTCAAGCACAGATACGCAGTATTTT.

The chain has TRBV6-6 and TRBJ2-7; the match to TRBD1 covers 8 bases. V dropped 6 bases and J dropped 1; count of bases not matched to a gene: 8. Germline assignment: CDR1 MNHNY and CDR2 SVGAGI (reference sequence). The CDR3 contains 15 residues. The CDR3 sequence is CASSPTGAPSYEQYV. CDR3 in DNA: TGTGCCAGCAGCCCGACAGGGGCCCCTTCCTACGAGCAGTACGTC.

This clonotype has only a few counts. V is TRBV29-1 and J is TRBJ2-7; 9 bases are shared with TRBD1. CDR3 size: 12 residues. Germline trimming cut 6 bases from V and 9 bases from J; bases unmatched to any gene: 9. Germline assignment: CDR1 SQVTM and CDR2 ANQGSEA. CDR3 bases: TGCAGCGTCGGGACAGGGACCCTCGGGCAGTACTTC. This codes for CSVGTGTLGQYF.

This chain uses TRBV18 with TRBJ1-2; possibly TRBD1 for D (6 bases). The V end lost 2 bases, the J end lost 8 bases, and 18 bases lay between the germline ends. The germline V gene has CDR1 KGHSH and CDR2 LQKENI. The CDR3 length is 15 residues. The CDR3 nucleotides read TGTGCCAGCTCACCAACGTTAACAGGGTCGGGCGGCTACACCTTC. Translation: CASSPTLTGSGGYTF. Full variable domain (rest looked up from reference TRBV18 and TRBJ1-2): NAGVMQNPRHLVRRRGQEARLRCSPMKGHSHVYWYRQLPEEGLKFMVYLQKENIIDESGMPKERFSAEFPKEGPSILRIQQVVRGDSAAYFCASSPTLTGSGGYTFGSGTRLTVV.

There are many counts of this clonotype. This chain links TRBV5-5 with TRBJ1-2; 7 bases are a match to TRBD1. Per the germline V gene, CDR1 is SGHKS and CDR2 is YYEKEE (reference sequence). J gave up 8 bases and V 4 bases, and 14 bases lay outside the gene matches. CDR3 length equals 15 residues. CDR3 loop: CASSPYTEDRAGYTF. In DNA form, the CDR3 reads TGTGCCAGCAGCCCCTACACGGAAGACAGGGCCGGCTACACCTTC.

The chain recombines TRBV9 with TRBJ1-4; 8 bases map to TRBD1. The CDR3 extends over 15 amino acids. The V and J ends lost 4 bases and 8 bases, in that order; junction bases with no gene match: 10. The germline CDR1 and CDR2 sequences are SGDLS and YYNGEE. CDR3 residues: CASSPTGGGREKLFF. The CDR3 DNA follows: TGTGCCAGCAGCCCTACAGGGGGAGGGAGGGAAAAACTGTTTTTT. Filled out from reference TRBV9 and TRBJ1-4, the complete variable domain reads DSGVTQTPKHLITATGQRVTLRCSPRSGDLSVYWYQQSLDQGLQFLIQYYNGEERAKGNILERFSAQQFPDLHSELNLSSLELGDSALYFCASSPTGGGREKLFFGSGTQLSVL.

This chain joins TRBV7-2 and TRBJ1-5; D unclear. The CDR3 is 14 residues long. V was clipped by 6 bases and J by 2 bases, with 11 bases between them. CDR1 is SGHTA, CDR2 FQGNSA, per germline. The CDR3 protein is CASSPGWRNQPQHF. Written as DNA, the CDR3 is TGTGCCAGCAGTCCTGGGTGGCGCAATCAGCCCCAGCATTTT.

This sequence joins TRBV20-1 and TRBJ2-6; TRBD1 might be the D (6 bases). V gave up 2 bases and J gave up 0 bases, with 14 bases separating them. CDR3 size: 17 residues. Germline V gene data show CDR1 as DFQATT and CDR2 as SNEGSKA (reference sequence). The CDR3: CSARPPTGLSGANVLTF. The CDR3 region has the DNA TGCAGTGCTAGACCCCCTACAGGGCTCTCTGGGGCCAACGTCCTGACTTTC.

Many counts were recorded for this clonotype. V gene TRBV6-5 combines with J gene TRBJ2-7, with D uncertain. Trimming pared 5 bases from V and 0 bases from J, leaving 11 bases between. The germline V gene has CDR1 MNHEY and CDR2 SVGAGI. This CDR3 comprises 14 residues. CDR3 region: CASSPGPSSYEQYF. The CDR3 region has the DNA TGTGCCAGCAGTCCCGGCCCCAGCTCCTACGAGCAGTACTTC.

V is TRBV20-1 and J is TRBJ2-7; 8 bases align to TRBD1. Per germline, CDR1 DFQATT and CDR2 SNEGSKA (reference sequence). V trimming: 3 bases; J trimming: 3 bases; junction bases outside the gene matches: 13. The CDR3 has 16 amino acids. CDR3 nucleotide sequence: TGCAGTGCTAGGATACAGGGGACAGGCGCCTTCTACGAGCAGTACGTC. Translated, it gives CSARIQGTGAFYEQYV.

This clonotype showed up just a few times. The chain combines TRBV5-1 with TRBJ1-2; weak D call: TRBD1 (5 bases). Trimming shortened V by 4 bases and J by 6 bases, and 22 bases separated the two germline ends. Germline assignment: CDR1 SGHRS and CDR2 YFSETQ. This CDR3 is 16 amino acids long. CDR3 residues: CASSPAGREILDGYTF. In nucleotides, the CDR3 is TGCGCCAGCAGCCCAGCGGGCAGGGAGATTTTAGATGGCTACACCTTC. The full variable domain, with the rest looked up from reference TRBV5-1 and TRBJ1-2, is KAGVTQTPRYLIKTRGQQVTLSCSPISGHRSVSWYQQTPGQGLQFLFEYFSETQRNKGNFPGRFSGRQFSNSRSEMNVSTLELGDSALYLCASSPAGREILDGYTFGSGTRLTVV.

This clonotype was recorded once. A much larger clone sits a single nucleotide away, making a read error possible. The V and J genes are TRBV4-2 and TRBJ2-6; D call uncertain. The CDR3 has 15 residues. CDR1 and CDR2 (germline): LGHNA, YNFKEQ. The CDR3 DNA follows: TGTGCCAGCATCCAAGAGCTGTCTGGGGCCAACGTCCTGACTTTC. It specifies CASIQELSGANVLTF.

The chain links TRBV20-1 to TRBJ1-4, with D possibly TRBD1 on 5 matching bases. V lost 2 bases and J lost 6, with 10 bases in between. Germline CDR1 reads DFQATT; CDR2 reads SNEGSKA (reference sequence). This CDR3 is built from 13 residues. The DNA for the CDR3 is TGCAGTGCTAGATCGGTGGGGGATGAAAAACTGTTTTTT. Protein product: CSARSVGDEKLFF.

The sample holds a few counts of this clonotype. The CDR3 bases are TGCAGTGCTCCAAGACCGGGCGGGGGCGAGACCCAGTACTTC. This translates into CSAPRPGGGETQYF. The rearrangement joins TRBV20-1 to TRBJ2-5, with D possibly TRBD2 on 7 matching bases. This CDR3 spans 14 amino acids. The V gene lost 5 bases and the J gene lost 5 bases, with 18 bases spanning the gap. Germline CDR1 reads DFQATT; CDR2 reads SNEGSKA (reference sequence).

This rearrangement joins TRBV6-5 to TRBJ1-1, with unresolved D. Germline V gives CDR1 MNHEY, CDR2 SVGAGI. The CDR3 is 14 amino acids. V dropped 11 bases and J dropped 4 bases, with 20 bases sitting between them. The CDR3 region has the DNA TGTGCCTGCCTAGGGAACGCTCCGGGCACTGAAGCTTTCTTT. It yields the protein CACLGNAPGTEAFF.

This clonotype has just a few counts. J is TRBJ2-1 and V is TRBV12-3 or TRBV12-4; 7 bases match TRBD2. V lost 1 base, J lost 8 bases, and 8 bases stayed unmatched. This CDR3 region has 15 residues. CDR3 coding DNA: TGTGCCAGCAGTTTAGTTGGTAGCGGGTCCGATGAGCAGTTCTTC. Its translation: CASSLVGSGSDEQFF.

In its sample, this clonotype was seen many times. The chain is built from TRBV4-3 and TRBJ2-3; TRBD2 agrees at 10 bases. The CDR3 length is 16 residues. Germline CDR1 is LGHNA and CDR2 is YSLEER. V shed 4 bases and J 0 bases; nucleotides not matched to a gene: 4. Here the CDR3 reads CASSLRTSGSTDTQYF. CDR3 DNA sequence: TGCGCCAGCAGCCTTCGGACTAGCGGTAGCACAGATACGCAGTATTTT.

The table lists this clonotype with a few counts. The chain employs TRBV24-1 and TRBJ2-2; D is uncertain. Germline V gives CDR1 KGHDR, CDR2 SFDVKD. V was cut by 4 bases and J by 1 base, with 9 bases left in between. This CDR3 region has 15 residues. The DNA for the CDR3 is TGTGCCACCAGTGACCCCACTCGGAACACCGGGGAGCTGTTTTTT. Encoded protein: CATSDPTRNTGELFF.

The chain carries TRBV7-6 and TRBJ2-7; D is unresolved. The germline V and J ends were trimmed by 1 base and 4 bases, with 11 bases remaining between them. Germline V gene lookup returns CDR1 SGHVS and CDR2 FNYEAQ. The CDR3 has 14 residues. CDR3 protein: CASSLGNDGYEQYF. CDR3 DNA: TGTGCCAGCAGCTTAGGGAATGACGGATACGAGCAGTACTTC.

CDR3 bases: TGCAGTGCTAGAGTGGTCGCATCCGATACGCAGTATTTT. Translating gives CSARVVASDTQYF. The gene calls are TRBV20-1 and TRBJ2-3; D unresolved. Between the trimmed V and J ends, which lost 1 base and 6 bases, there was a span of 11 bases. This CDR3 has 13 amino acids. Germline V lookup: CDR1 DFQATT, CDR2 SNEGSKA (reference sequence).

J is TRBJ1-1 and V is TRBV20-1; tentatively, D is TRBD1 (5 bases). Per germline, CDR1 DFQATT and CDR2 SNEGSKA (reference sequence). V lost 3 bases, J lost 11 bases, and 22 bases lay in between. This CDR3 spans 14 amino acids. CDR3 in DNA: TGCAGTGCTAGGAATTCGGGGGTAAGAAGTCGGGCTTTCTTT. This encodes CSARNSGVRSRAFF.

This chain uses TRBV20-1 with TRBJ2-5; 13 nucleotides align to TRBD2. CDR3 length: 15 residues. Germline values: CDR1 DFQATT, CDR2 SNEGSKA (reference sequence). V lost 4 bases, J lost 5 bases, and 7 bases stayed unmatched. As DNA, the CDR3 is TGCAGTGCTAATCGACTAGCGGGAGGAGCGGAGACCCAGTACTTC. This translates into CSANRLAGGAETQYF.

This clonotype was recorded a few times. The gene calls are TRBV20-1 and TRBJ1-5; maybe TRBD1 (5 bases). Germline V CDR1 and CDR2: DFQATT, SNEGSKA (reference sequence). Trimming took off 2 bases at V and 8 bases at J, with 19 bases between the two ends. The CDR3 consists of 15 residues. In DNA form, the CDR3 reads TGCAGTGCTAGATCCGGGACGGTCGCAAGTAAGCCCCAGCATTTT. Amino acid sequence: CSARSGTVASKPQHF.

In DNA, the CDR3 is TGCGCCAGCAGCCAGTCGCCCTTGGGCACAGATACGCAGTATTTT. It codes for CASSQSPLGTDTQYF. The rearrangement uses TRBV4-1 and TRBJ2-3; D gene ambiguous. Deletions cut 3 bases from V and 1 base from J, with 11 bases between. The CDR3 is made up of 15 amino acids. The germline CDR1 and CDR2 sequences are MGHRA and YSYEKL.

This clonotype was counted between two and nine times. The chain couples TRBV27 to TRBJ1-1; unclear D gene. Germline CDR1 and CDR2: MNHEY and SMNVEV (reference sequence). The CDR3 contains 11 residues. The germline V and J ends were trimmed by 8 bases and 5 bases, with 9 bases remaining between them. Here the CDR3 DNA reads TGTGCCAGCCGATGGGCGACTGAAGCTTTCTTT. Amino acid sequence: CASRWATEAFF.

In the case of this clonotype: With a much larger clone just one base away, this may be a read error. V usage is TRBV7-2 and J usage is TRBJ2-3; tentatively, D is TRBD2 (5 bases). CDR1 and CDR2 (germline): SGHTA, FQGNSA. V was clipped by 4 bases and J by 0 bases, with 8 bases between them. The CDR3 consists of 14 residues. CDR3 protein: CASSSWTSTDTQYF. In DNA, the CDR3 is TGTGCCAGCAGCTCGTGGACTAGCACAGATACGCAGTATTTT.

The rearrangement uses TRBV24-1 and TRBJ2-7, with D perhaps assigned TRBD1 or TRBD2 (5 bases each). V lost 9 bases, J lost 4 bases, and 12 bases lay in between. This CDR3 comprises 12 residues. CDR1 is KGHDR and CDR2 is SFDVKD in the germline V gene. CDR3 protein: CATLGTDYEQYV. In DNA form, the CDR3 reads TGTGCCACCCTCGGGACGGATTACGAGCAGTACGTC.

In DNA, the CDR3 is TGTGCCAGCAGACTGACAGGGGGCGGGAGCAAAAACATTCAGTACTTC. Its protein is CASRLTGGGSKNIQYF. This chain joins TRBV12-3 or TRBV12-4 and TRBJ2-4; 10 positions agree with TRBD1. This CDR3 is 16 amino acids long. With V trimmed by 6 bases and J by 3 bases, 8 bases remained unmatched.

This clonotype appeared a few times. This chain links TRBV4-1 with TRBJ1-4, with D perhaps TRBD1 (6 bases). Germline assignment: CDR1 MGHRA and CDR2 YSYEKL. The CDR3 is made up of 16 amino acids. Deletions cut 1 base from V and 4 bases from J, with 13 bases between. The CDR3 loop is CASSQVLGGRNEKLFF. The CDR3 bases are TGCGCCAGCAGCCAAGTCTTGGGGGGGCGTAATGAAAAACTGTTTTTT.

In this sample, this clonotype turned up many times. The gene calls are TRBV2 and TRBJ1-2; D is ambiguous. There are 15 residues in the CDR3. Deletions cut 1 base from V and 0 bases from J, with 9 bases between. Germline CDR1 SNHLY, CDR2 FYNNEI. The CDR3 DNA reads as TGTGCCAGCAGTGAAGGGCCAAGACCTAACTATGGCTACACCTTC. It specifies CASSEGPRPNYGYTF.

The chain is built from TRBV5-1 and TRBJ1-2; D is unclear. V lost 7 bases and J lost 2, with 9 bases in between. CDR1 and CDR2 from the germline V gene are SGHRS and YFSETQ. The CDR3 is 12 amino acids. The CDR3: CASAPDNYGYTF. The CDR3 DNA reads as TGCGCCAGCGCCCCAGACAACTATGGCTACACCTTC.